The 30 T cell receptor beta chains reported below all come from one sample, sequenced in a study of cytomegalovirus exposure and HLA in healthy donors. PCR involved 60 Vbeta and 13 Jbeta primers. Assay used: immunoSEQ multiplex PCR; TCRdb lists only in-frame clones, some missing. The table includes roughly 110,000 clones, approximately 79% detected once. Sequencing was done on a sample of PBMCs. The receptors were sampled from a woman aged 35 to 49 in good health and CMV-seropositive.

This chain uses TRBV18 with TRBJ2-7; TRBD1 matches at 9 bases. The CDR3 is made up of 13 amino acids. Germline CDR1 reads KGHSH; CDR2 reads LQKENI. V gave up 3 bases and J gave up 6 bases; unmatched junction bases: 3. CDR3 bases: TGTGCCAGCTCACCCGGGACAGGGACCGAGCAGTACTTC. This encodes CASSPGTGTEQYF.

The chain recombines TRBV5-1 with TRBJ2-7; 12 bases map to TRBD1. Germline V CDR1 and CDR2: SGHRS, YFSETQ. The CDR3 spans 14 residues. Trimming at V came to 4 bases and at J to 4 bases, leaving 3 bases not matched to a gene. CDR3 amino acids: CASSGTGGGYEQYF. The CDR3 region has the DNA TGCGCCAGCAGCGGGACAGGGGGCGGTTACGAGCAGTACTTC.

The chain uses TRBV10-3 and TRBJ2-1; TRBD2 matches at 13 bases. The CDR3 covers 14 residues. The V and J ends lost 6 bases and 6 bases, in that order; junction bases with no gene match: 2. Germline V lookup: CDR1 ENHRY, CDR2 SYGVKD. The CDR3 spells CAISGLAGANEQFF. Written as DNA, the CDR3 is TGTGCCATCAGCGGACTAGCGGGGGCCAATGAGCAGTTCTTC.

This sequence joins TRBV7-8 and TRBJ2-1, with 10 nucleotides matching TRBD1. The CDR3 has 14 amino acids. Germline CDR1 and CDR2: SGHVS and FQNEAQ. V was pared by 1 base and J by 7 bases, with 1 base of the junction left unmatched. CDR3 in DNA: TGTGCCAGCAGCTTAGGGACAGGGGGTAATGAGCAGTTCTTC. Protein: CASSLGTGGNEQFF.

The rearrangement joins TRBV6-6 to TRBJ2-1; a weak D match, TRBD2 (5 bases). V was trimmed by 2 bases and J by 0 bases, leaving 5 bases between them. The CDR3 sequence is 14 residues long. The germline gives CDR1 MNHNY, CDR2 SVGAGI (reference sequence). The chain's CDR3 is CASSYGGSYNEQFF. CDR3 coding DNA: TGTGCCAGCAGTTACGGAGGCTCCTACAATGAGCAGTTCTTC.

The V call is TRBV4-1, the J call TRBJ1-4, with D perhaps matching TRBD1 (6 bases). The CDR3 has 15 amino acids. Trimming removed 2 bases at V and 5 bases at J, with 12 bases between. CDR1 and CDR2 from the germline V gene are MGHRA and YSYEKL. Written as DNA, the CDR3 is TGCGCCAGCAGCCAACCGGACAGCCTGAATGAAAAACTGTTTTTT. Protein sequence: CASSQPDSLNEKLFF.

The V and J genes are TRBV19 and TRBJ2-7; D uncertain. The CDR3 is 13 residues long. Germline CDR1 reads LNHDA; CDR2 reads SQIVND (reference sequence). Trimming left V 8 bases short and J 7 bases short, with 18 bases between. The CDR3 region is CASGRTDPTEQYF. The CDR3 region has the DNA TGTGCCAGTGGTAGAACCGATCCTACGGAGCAGTACTTC. The full variable domain, with the rest looked up from reference TRBV19 and TRBJ2-7, is DGGITQSPKYLFRKEGQNVTLSCEQNLNHDAMYWYRQDPGQGLRLIYYSQIVNDFQKGDIAEGYSVSREKKESFPLTVTSAQKNPTAFYLCASGRTDPTEQYFGPGTRLTVT.

This clone showed up just once. The chain joins TRBV7-8 to TRBJ1-4, with 7 bases fitting TRBD1. Germline V gene data show CDR1 as SGHVS and CDR2 as FQNEAQ. The junction had 8 bases not matched to a gene; V was cut back by 4 bases and J by 3 bases. The CDR3 contains 16 residues. As DNA, the CDR3 is TGTGCCAGCAGCTCACCAGAGGGGGCGTCTAATGAAAAACTGTTTTTT. This encodes CASSSPEGASNEKLFF.

The chain employs TRBV7-9 and TRBJ2-1, with 7 bases matching TRBD1. The trim removed 5 bases at V and 7 bases at J, leaving 14 bases unmatched. Germline loops: CDR1 SEHNR, CDR2 FQNEAQ (reference sequence). The CDR3 has 16 amino acids. The CDR3 region has the DNA TGTGCCAGCAGCAAACCGACAGGGCCTGTTGGGAATGAGCAGTTCTTC. The encoded protein is CASSKPTGPVGNEQFF.

The chain is built from TRBV2 and TRBJ2-7, with D uncertain. Germline values: CDR1 SNHLY, CDR2 FYNNEI. The CDR3 is 14 residues long. The germline V and J ends were trimmed by 5 bases and 3 bases, with 14 bases remaining between them. CDR3: CASSLRGPYYEQYF. Here the CDR3 DNA reads TGTGCCAGCAGTTTACGTGGGCCTTACTACGAGCAGTACTTC. The whole variable domain, filled in from reference TRBV2 and TRBJ2-7, reads EPEVTQTPSHQVTQMGQEVILRCVPISNHLYFYWYRQILGQKVEFLVSFYNNEISEKSEIFDDQFSVERPDGSNFTLKIRSTKLEDSAMYFCASSLRGPYYEQYFGPGTRLTVT.

V is TRBV2 and J is TRBJ1-5; D is possibly TRBD1 (5 bases). Germline lookup yields CDR1 SNHLY and CDR2 FYNNEI. V lost 3 bases and J lost 1, with 13 bases in between. The CDR3 runs to 16 residues. DNA for the CDR3: TGTGCCAGCAGTGATGGGGCCAGTTCGAGCAATCAGCCCCAGCATTTT. This encodes CASSDGASSSNQPQHF.

The chain combines TRBV5-5 with TRBJ1-1, with D uncertain. V was clipped by 2 bases and J by 1 base, with 6 bases between them. CDR3 length: 13 residues. Germline CDR1 SGHKS, CDR2 YYEKEE (reference sequence). The chain's CDR3 is CASSLQTNTEAFF. The CDR3 nucleotides are TGTGCCAGCAGCTTACAGACGAACACTGAAGCTTTCTTT.

The genes are TRBV7-2 and TRBJ2-7, with 10 bases matching TRBD2. Per the germline V gene, CDR1 is SGHTA and CDR2 is FQGNSA. The CDR3 loop spans 15 amino acids. With 3 bases clipped from V and 2 bases from J, the junction kept 4 bases outside the gene matches. This CDR3 reads CASSFASGGAYEQYF. The CDR3 coding sequence is TGTGCCAGCAGCTTTGCCAGCGGGGGGGCCTACGAGCAGTACTTC.

The chain couples TRBV7-8 to TRBJ2-1, with TRBD2 as a possible D gene (5 bases). This CDR3 comprises 15 residues. Germline V gives CDR1 SGHVS, CDR2 FQNEAQ. With 1 base removed from V and 3 bases from J, the gap between germline ends came to 10 bases. The CDR3 nucleotides read TGTGCCAGCAGCTTAGTGGTTGCGGGCTACAATGAGCAGTTCTTC. Amino acids: CASSLVVAGYNEQFF.

This clone showed up just a few times. The chain couples TRBV6-5 to TRBJ1-1; D call uncertain. CDR3 length: 15 residues. Germline V gives CDR1 MNHEY, CDR2 SVGAGI. Trimming took 6 bases from V and 4 from J, leaving 18 bases between them. For the CDR3, the DNA is TGTGCCAGCAGCCGACAACCTACGGAAGGCACTGAAGCTTTCTTT. This encodes CASSRQPTEGTEAFF.

The CDR3 DNA reads as TGTGCCAGCAGTGTCGACAGAGCGAGTTATAACTATGGCTACACCTTC. Its protein is CASSVDRASYNYGYTF. The chain recombines TRBV2 with TRBJ1-2; possibly TRBD1 for D (5 bases). Germline V lookup: CDR1 SNHLY, CDR2 FYNNEI. The V gene lost 4 bases and the J gene lost 1 base, with 16 bases spanning the gap. The CDR3 loop spans 16 amino acids.

This clone was detected a few times. V is TRBV5-1 and J is TRBJ1-1; D possibly corresponds to TRBD1 (5 bases). This CDR3 comprises 16 residues. Trimming removed 3 bases at V and 6 bases at J, with 21 bases between. Germline V CDR1 and CDR2: SGHRS, YFSETQ. The CDR3 DNA follows: TGCGCCAGCAGCTCCAACCCAACAGGTCAGAAGGCTGAAGCTTTCTTT. Protein sequence: CASSSNPTGQKAEAFF.

This clone has more than one count but fewer than ten. CDR3 coding DNA: TGTGCCAGCAGCCAATTAAGTGGGGCGGGGGGAGACACCGGGGAGCTGTTTTTT. Amino acids: CASSQLSGAGGDTGELFF. V usage is TRBV4-2 and J usage is TRBJ2-2; TRBD2 matches at 8 bases. Unmatched junction bases numbered 11, after V lost 2 bases and J lost 3 bases. This CDR3 spans 18 amino acids. Germline loops: CDR1 LGHNA, CDR2 YNFKEQ.

The V call is TRBV5-1, the J call TRBJ2-1; 10 bases are a match to TRBD2. CDR1 SGHRS and CDR2 YFSETQ come from the germline V gene. V shed 1 base, J shed 5 bases, and the junction held 3 bases outside the gene matches. The CDR3 is 15 residues long. The CDR3 loop reads CASSLTSGANNEQFF. The DNA of the CDR3 is TGCGCCAGCAGCTTGACTAGCGGGGCCAACAATGAGCAGTTCTTC.

The chain combines TRBV6-6 with TRBJ2-5, with a possible D match to TRBD2 (7 bases). Germline V lookup: CDR1 MNHNY, CDR2 SVGAGI (reference sequence). The CDR3 is made up of 13 amino acids. The V end was cut by 8 bases, the J end by 5 bases, with 15 bases between. This CDR3 reads CASGGASSETQYF. For the CDR3, the DNA is TGTGCCAGCGGGGGGGCGAGTTCGGAGACCCAGTACTTC.

This clone was detected once. The DNA for the CDR3 is TGTGCCAGCAGCCAAAGGGGTAGGGACGAGCAGTACTTC. Translating gives CASSQRGRDEQYF. The chain is built from TRBV16 and TRBJ2-7; tentatively, D is TRBD1 (5 bases). The germline gives CDR1 KGHSY, CDR2 FQNENV. The CDR3 runs 13 residues. V was clipped by 2 bases and J by 5 bases, with 10 bases between them.

This chain links TRBV12-5 with TRBJ1-5; 9 bases agree with TRBD1. J lost 6 bases, V lost 5 bases, and 8 bases had no gene match. Germline V gene lookup returns CDR1 LGHNT and CDR2 FRNRAP. This CDR3 spans 15 amino acids. The CDR3 coding sequence is TGTGCTAGTGGTAGTGGGACAGGGTGGGCTCAGCCCCAGCATTTT. Translation gives CASGSGTGWAQPQHF.

This sequence joins TRBV5-1 and TRBJ1-2; 9 positions agree with TRBD1. Trimming at V came to 4 bases and at J to 6 bases, leaving 4 bases not matched to a gene. Looked up from germline, CDR1 is SGHRS and CDR2 is YFSETQ. The CDR3 totals 13 residues. Here the CDR3 DNA reads TGCGCCAGCAGCGCAGGGACAGGGAATGGCTACACCTTC. Its protein product is CASSAGTGNGYTF. The complete variable domain, with remaining parts taken from reference TRBV5-1 and TRBJ1-2, reads KAGVTQTPRYLIKTRGQQVTLSCSPISGHRSVSWYQQTPGQGLQFLFEYFSETQRNKGNFPGRFSGRQFSNSRSEMNVSTLELGDSALYLCASSAGTGNGYTFGSGTRLTVV.

The chain carries TRBV4-1 and TRBJ1-4; TRBD1 matches 9 bases. Germline CDR1 is MGHRA and CDR2 is YSYEKL. V was clipped by 0 bases and J by 6 bases; unmatched bases: 2. The CDR3 totals 15 residues. The CDR3 spells CASSQETGGYEKLFF. The DNA of the CDR3 is TGCGCCAGCAGCCAAGAGACAGGGGGTTATGAAAAACTGTTTTTT.

V is TRBV25-1 and J is TRBJ1-5, with 7 positions matching TRBD1. V lost 6 bases to trimming and J lost 6 bases; unmatched junction nucleotides: 5. The CDR3 is 13 residues long. In germline, CDR1 is MGHDK, CDR2 SYGVNS. CDR3 nucleotides: TGTGCCAGCAGAGGACAGGCGGGTCAGCCCCAGCATTTT. This translates into CASRGQAGQPQHF.

This clone has just a few counts. The chain employs TRBV25-1 and TRBJ2-1; D is possibly TRBD1 (7 bases). Trimming took off 6 bases at V and 3 bases at J, with 21 bases between the two ends. The CDR3 covers 17 residues. Germline loops: CDR1 MGHDK, CDR2 SYGVNS. The CDR3 sequence: CASRNPPGGGLYNEQFF. Here the CDR3 DNA reads TGTGCCAGCAGAAACCCCCCAGGGGGAGGTCTCTACAATGAGCAGTTCTTC.

This clone was seen a handful of times. V and J are TRBV9 and TRBJ1-1; 7 bases line up with TRBD1. The CDR3 runs 14 residues. CDR1 is SGDLS, CDR2 YYNGEE, per germline. V gave up 2 bases and J gave up 0 bases; unmatched junction bases: 1. The CDR3 loop is CASSVGQMNTEAFF. The CDR3 DNA follows: TGTGCCAGCAGCGTGGGACAGATGAACACTGAAGCTTTCTTT.

This chain uses TRBV4-2 with TRBJ1-4, with a possible D match to TRBD1 (6 bases). CDR3 length equals 16 residues. V lost 2 bases to trimming and J lost 5 bases, with 15 bases between them. Germline V gene data show CDR1 as LGHNA and CDR2 as YNFKEQ. CDR3 coding DNA: TGTGCCAGCAGCCAACAGCCACAGGGCCAAAATGAAAAACTGTTTTTT. Translation: CASSQQPQGQNEKLFF.

This clone turned up a few times. The rearrangement links TRBV27 to TRBJ1-1, with D tentatively TRBD1 (5 bases). Trimming cost V 3 bases and J 3 bases, with 11 bases left between them. The germline V gene has CDR1 MNHEY and CDR2 SMNVEV (reference sequence). This CDR3 spans 14 amino acids. This CDR3 reads CASSLGQFDTEAFF. CDR3 coding DNA: TGTGCCAGCAGTTTGGGGCAGTTTGACACTGAAGCTTTCTTT.

This clone showed up just a few times. The chain employs TRBV5-4 and TRBJ2-3, with no clear D. From germline, CDR1 is SGHNT and CDR2 YYREEE (reference sequence). With 4 bases removed from V and 4 bases from J, the gap between germline ends came to 10 bases. The length of the CDR3 is 13 residues. The CDR3 DNA follows: TGTGCCAGCAGCCCTCCGGGTGCAGATACGCAGTATTTT. Protein sequence: CASSPPGADTQYF.